The rows below give T cell receptor beta chains drawn from one sample of a study of blood T cells in healthy people across ages. MiXCR, run by TCRdb on the 5' RACE reads, gives a single entry per CDR3 protein. Here the sample spans 700,000 to 800,000 distinct CDR3 sequences, more than 40% being singletons. The sample was blood. The receptors here all came from a woman aged 55-70 years in good health. CDR3s include the opening cysteine and the closing phenylalanine or tryptophan. Not every row has a clone size; where given, it reads once, few, many or a size class.

v_call	j_call	clone_size	cdr3_aa
TRBV3-1	.	.	CASSQDISGSVETQYF
TRBV7-2	TRBJ2-6	.	CASSSQGNPGANVLTF
TRBV11-1	TRBJ2-3	many	CASSLSGTSERDTQYF
TRBV7-3	TRBJ2-7	few	CASSLTRGSSYEQYF
TRBV12-3/TRBV12-4	TRBJ2-3	.	CASSLLGKDTQYF
TRBV12-3/TRBV12-4	TRBJ2-1	.	CASSLSGRDYNEQFF
TRBV15	TRBJ2-3	.	CATSRDRGQGSGTQYF
TRBV5-1	.	.	CASSFLAGGPYEQYF
TRBV13	TRBJ1-4	.	CVSSLGRVVGEKLFF
TRBV28	TRBJ2-3	few	CASISDPAADTQYF
TRBV29-1	TRBJ2-1	many	CSVPSQGRSSYNEQFF
TRBV15	TRBJ1-5	few	CATSRDLRGVGNQPQHF
TRBV20-1	TRBJ2-1	few	CRALPRERAVNEQFF
TRBV28	TRBJ1-2	.	CASTVGGGVYGYTF
TRBV6-2/TRBV6-3	TRBJ1-6	few	CASSYLWNSPLHF
TRBV6-2/TRBV6-3	TRBJ2-7	.	CASSYSRGPSYEQYF
TRBV5-1	TRBJ1-4	.	CANSSGQGAENEKLFF
TRBV7-8	TRBJ2-1	few	CASREAESSYNEQFF
TRBV5-8	TRBJ2-1	few	CASSRLPLTSGNYNEQFF
TRBV3-1	TRBJ2-1	.	CASSRSSGGRRDNEQFF
TRBV5-5	TRBJ2-7	.	CASSPANSPYEQYF
TRBV27	TRBJ1-2	.	CASRRTGTNYGYTF
TRBV9	TRBJ2-3	many	CASCLSGVRTDTQYF
TRBV20-1	TRBJ2-7	few	CSATIGTSEGYEQYF
TRBV20-1	TRBJ1-1	.	CSALEGNTNTEAFF
TRBV7-9	TRBJ2-1	.	CASSLLAGGQGSYNEQFF
TRBV11-3	TRBJ2-3	.	CASSLRDRGPSTDTQYF
TRBV6-5	TRBJ1-5	.	CASSLQGLGNQPQHF
TRBV4-1	TRBJ2-5	few	CASSQGSGGRQETQYF
TRBV20-1	TRBJ2-7	.	CSAAPVLAATYEQYF
TRBV7-3	TRBJ2-1	.	CASSFGTSGRNEQFF
TRBV7-2	TRBJ2-5	.	CASSPRLSPQETQYF
TRBV20-1	TRBJ1-4	.	CSARDPRGPGEKLFF
TRBV4-3	TRBJ2-1	many	CASSQDTRLGFNEQFF
TRBV12-3/TRBV12-4	TRBJ2-7	many	CASSFLSYEQYF
TRBV29-1	TRBJ1-2	many	CSVDRDGYTF
TRBV7-9	TRBJ1-1	.	CASSPEDRPNTEAFF
TRBV7-2	TRBJ2-5	.	CASSLELAGVPYF
TRBV6-2/TRBV6-3	TRBJ2-7	once	CASSLSSGNSNEQYF
TRBV27	TRBJ2-7	.	CASSRWGTSGTVIHEQYF
TRBV7-2	TRBJ1-5	.	CASSLLTGMGNQPQHF
TRBV7-9	TRBJ2-5	.	CASSSPDWLRETQYF
TRBV7-2	TRBJ2-3	.	CASSPAASGSGYTQYF